Shown below are 5 T cell receptor beta chains from a single sample sequenced in a study of cytomegalovirus exposure and HLA in healthy donors. Method: immunoSEQ multiplex PCR; TCRdb's copy keeps in-frame clones and lacks some. The sample lists 170,000 or so clones; 85% were seen once. The sample consisted of PBMCs. These receptor sequences come from a man younger than 30 in good health and CMV-seropositive.

As DNA, the CDR3 is TGTGCCAGCAGCTTCGAACAGGGAAGGGGACAAGAGACCCAGTACTTC. Its translation is CASSFEQGRGQETQYF. The chain recombines TRBV5-6 with TRBJ2-5; perhaps TRBD1 as D (6 bases). CDR3 length equals 16 residues. Germline lookup yields CDR1 SGHDT and CDR2 YYEEEE. V lost 2 bases, J lost 2 bases, and 16 bases lay in between.

This chain connects TRBV6-1 to TRBJ1-1; a possible D gene is TRBD1 (6 bases). Trimming pared 5 bases from V and 0 bases from J, leaving 13 bases between. Germline CDR1 is MNHNS and CDR2 is SASEGT. CDR3 length equals 15 residues. This CDR3 is CASSINRALNTEAFF. CDR3 coding DNA: TGTGCCAGCAGTATCAACAGGGCCCTGAACACTGAAGCTTTCTTT.

This chain links TRBV5-1 with TRBJ1-1; a possible D gene is TRBD1 (6 bases). Germline CDR1 and CDR2: SGHRS and YFSETQ. The CDR3 is made up of 15 amino acids. V lost 0 bases to trimming and J lost 4 bases, with 13 bases between them. The CDR3 DNA reads TGCGCCAGCAGCTTGGGCGGGGGCGATGGCACTGAAGCTTTCTTT. Encoded protein: CASSLGGGDGTEAFF.

V and J are TRBV5-1 and TRBJ2-3, with TRBD2 matching 7 bases. The germline gives CDR1 SGHRS, CDR2 YFSETQ. The CDR3 is 14 residues long. J gave up 2 bases and V 5 bases, and 5 bases lay outside the gene matches. Here the CDR3 DNA reads TGCGCCAGCAGGAGGAGCGGGACCACAGATACGCAGTATTTT. Residues: CASRRSGTTDTQYF.

The chain employs TRBV7-9 and TRBJ2-2, with 7 bases fitting TRBD2. The CDR3 contains 17 residues. J gave up 1 base and V 5 bases, and 10 bases lay outside the gene matches. Germline assignment: CDR1 SEHNR and CDR2 FQNEAQ (reference sequence). CDR3 sequence: CASSPRGSGLNTGELFF. In DNA, the CDR3 is TGTGCCAGCAGCCCCCGGGGTAGCGGGCTGAACACCGGGGAGCTGTTTTTT.